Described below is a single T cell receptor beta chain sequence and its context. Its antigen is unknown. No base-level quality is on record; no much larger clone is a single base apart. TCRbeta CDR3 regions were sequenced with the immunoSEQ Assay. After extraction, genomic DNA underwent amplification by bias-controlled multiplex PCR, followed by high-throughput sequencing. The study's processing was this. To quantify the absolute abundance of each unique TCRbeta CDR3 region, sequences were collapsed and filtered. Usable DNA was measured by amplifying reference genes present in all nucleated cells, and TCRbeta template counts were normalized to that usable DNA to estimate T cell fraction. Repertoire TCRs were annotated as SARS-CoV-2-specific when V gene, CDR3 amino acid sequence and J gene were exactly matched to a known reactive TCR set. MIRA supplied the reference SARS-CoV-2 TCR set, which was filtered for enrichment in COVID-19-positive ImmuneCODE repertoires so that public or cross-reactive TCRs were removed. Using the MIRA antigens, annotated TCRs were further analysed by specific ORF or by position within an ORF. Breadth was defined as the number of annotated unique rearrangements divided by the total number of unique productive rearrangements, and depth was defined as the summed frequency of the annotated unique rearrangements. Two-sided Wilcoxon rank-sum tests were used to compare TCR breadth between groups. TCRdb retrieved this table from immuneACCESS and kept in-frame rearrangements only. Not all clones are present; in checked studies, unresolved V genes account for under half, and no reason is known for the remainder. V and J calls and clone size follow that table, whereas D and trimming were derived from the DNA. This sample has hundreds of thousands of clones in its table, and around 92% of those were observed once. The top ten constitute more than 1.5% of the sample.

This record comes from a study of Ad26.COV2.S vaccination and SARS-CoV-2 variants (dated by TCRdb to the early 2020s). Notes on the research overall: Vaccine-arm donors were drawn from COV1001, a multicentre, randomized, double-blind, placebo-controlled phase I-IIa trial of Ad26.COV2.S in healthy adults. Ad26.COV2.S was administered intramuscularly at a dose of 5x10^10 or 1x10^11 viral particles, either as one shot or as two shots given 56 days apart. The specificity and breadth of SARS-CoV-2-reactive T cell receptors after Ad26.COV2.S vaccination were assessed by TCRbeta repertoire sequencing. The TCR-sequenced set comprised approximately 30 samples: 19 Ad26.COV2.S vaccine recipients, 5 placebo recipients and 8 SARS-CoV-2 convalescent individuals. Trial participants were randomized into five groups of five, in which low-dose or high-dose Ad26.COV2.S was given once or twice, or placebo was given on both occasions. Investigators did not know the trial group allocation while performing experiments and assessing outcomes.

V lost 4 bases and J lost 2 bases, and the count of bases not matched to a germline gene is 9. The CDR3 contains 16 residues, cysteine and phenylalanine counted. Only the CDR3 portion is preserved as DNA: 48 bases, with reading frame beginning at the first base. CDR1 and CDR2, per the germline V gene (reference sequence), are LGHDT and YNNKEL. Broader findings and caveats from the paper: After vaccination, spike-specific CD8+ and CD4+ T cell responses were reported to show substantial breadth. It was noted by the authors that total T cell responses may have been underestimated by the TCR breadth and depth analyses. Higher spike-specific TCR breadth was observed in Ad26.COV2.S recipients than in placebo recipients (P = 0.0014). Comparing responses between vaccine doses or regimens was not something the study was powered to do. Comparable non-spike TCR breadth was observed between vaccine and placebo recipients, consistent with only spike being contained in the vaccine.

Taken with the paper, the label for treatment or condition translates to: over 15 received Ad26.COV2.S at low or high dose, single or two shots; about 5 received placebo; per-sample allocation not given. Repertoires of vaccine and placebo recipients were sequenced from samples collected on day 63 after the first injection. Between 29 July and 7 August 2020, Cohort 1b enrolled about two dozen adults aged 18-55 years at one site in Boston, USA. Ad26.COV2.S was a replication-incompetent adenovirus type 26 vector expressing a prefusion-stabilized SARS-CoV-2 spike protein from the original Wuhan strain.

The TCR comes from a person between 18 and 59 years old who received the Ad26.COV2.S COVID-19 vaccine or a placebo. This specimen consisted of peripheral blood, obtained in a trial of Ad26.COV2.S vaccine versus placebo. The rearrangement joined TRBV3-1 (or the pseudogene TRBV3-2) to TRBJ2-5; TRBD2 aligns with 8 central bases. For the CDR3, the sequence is CASSPHNGGGQETQYF. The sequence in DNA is TGTGCCAGCAGCCCGCACAACGGGGGGGGACAAGAGACCCAGTACTTC.